The subject of this entry is one T cell receptor beta chain. Its matching antigen is unknown. Trimming left V 5 bases short and J 4 bases short, with 26 bases between. The CDR3 has 18 amino acids. CDR3 regions of TCR beta were amplified from RNA transcripts. First-round RT-PCR used HTBI primers; second-round multiplex PCR followed. A single record per CDR3 protein comes from TCRdb applying MiXCR to the multiplex PCR reads. The data hold nearly 400,000 distinct CDR3 sequences, with approximately 16% observed a single time. This record belongs to a study of Graves' ophthalmopathy and Graves' hyperthyroidism. Study-wide findings and caveats: A model of 13 signatures distinguished ophthalmopathy from stable hyperthyroidism at around 91% sensitivity and about 80% specificity. Thyroid clonotypes that were expanded above 0.001 frequency mostly also appeared in blood.

The sample taken for sequencing was peripheral blood. The TCR was taken from a woman between 18 and 29 years old with Graves' ophthalmopathy. The chain uses TRBV7-1 and TRBJ1-1, with D unclear. TRBV7-1 is annotated as an ORF whose role is uncertain. Here the CDR3 DNA reads TGTGCCAGCAGCCCCGTTCATTCGTTTGGGTACGGTAGCACTGAAGCTTTCTTT. Residues: CASSPVHSFGYGSTEAFF.